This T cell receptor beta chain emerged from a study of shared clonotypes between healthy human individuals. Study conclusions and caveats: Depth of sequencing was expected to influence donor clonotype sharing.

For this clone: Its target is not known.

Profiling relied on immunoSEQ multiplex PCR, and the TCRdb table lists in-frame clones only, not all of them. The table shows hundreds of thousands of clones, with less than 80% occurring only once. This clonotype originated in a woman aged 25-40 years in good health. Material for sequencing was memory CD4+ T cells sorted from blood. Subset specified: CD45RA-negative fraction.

CDR3 amino acids: CASSLRGTGGQPQHF. The CDR3 DNA reads as TGTGCCAGCAGTTTAAGGGGGACAGGGGGTCAGCCCCAGCATTTT. This chain connects TRBV28 to TRBJ1-5, with TRBD1 matching 11 bases. The CDR3 spans 15 residues. From germline, CDR1 is MDHEN and CDR2 SYDVKM. J was trimmed by 6 bases and V by 2 bases; bases with no gene match: 3. Full variable domain (rest looked up from reference TRBV28 and TRBJ1-5): DVKVTQSSRYLVKRTGEKVFLECVQDMDHENMFWYRQDPGLGLRLIYFSYDVKMKEKGDIPEGYSVSREKKERFSLILESASTNQTSMYLCASSLRGTGGQPQHFGDGTRLSIL.